This entry concerns a single TCR beta chain. Antigen specificity is unknown. With random hexamers, roughly 0.45 to 1 ug RNA was reverse transcribed. The immunoSEQ assay covered 54 Vbeta and 13 Jbeta segments for CDR3. TCRdb re-derived calls from the immunoSEQ multiplex PCR reads in MiXCR, one entry per CDR3 protein. Of 150,000 to 200,000 distinct CDR3 sequences in the sample, 90% to 95% are singletons; the top ten hold under 0.095%. V lost 7 bases and J lost 3; bases outside the gene matches: 19. CDR3 length equals 17 residues. Germline V gene data show CDR1 as SGHRS and CDR2 as YFSETQ. TEMRA cells were FACS-enriched, while CD8+ and CD4+ T cells were negatively isolated. The sample is drawn from a study of CD8 T cells in Susac syndrome. General study results and limits: By the study's own acknowledgment, its TCR sequencing and HLA analysis included relatively few individuals.

This clonotype was sampled from a human donor with multiple sclerosis. The specimen sequenced was CD4+ T cells from PBMCs. The chain carries TRBV5-1 and TRBJ2-7; 7 bases are shared with TRBD1. For the CDR3, the DNA is TGCGCCAGCCGTCTTGAGACAGGGAGAGGTCATTACTACGAGCAGTACTTC. Translated, it gives CASRLETGRGHYYEQYF.